This TCR beta chain comes out of a study of cytomegalovirus exposure and HLA in healthy donors. 13 Jbeta primers and 60 Vbeta primers were used for the PCR. Profiling relied on immunoSEQ multiplex PCR, and the TCRdb table lists in-frame clones only, not all of them. The data contain about 98,000 clones, 74% of them singletons. This CDR3 has 11 residues. Germline CDR1 is GTSNPN and CDR2 is SVGIG (reference sequence). With 3 bases removed from V and 5 bases from J, the gap between germline ends came to 7 bases. A single count supports this clone. This clonotype was obtained from a male donor in good health and CMV-seronegative. This chain joins TRBV30 and TRBJ2-5; D gene ambiguous. Sequencing was performed on PBMCs. The CDR3 loop reads CAWRGRETQYF. Here the CDR3 DNA reads TGTGCCTGGAGGGGCCGGGAGACCCAGTACTTC.